The present T cell receptor (beta chain) was sequenced within a study of T cell clonality in common variable immunodeficiency (dated by TCRdb to 2014 to 2015). The junction carries 9 bases between V and J, which are trimmed by 4 bases and 7 bases respectively. From the cysteine up to the phenylalanine, the CDR3 has a length of 13 residues. The DNA shown is the part of the CDR3 that was read: 30 bases, in frame from base 1. CDR1 and CDR2 (SGHRS, YFSETQ) derive from the germline V gene. Standard criteria, namely reduction of serum IgG, IgA and/or IgM below the normal range together with specific antibody deficiency, were applied for the diagnosis of CVID. There were under 50 subjects in the CVID group (roughly 15 female and around 29 male), ranging in age from about 9 to 65 years, with a mean age of about 40. Both CVID patients and healthy controls were predominantly of Caucasian heritage. At the time of study participation, every CVID subject had been on replacement immunoglobulin therapy for one year or longer. No CVID subject was ill or taking immunomodulatory or immunosuppressive medication when blood was collected. Heparinized peripheral whole blood samples of roughly 5 to 8.5 ml were obtained from each donor. Genomic DNA from adults with common variable immune deficiency (CVID) and from healthy adult controls was used for sequencing of TCRbeta CDR3 repertoires. Diluted blood was density-centrifuged over Hypaque 1077 or Ficoll-Paque to isolate peripheral blood mononuclear cells. Genomic DNA was extracted from unsorted mononuclear cells by Qiagen column purification or by a centrifugation-based method.

Equivalent amounts of genomic DNA from CVID and control samples were used as sequencing input. For every sample, a 60 bp segment covering the rearranged TCRbeta CDR3 region was amplified and then sequenced. The immunoSEQ assay, a bias-corrected multiplex PCR combined with high-throughput sequencing, was used to amplify TCRbeta. Per the original workflow: Every unique nucleotide sequence was considered a clone and was annotated with V, D and J genes, copy number and frequency. Sequences were labeled productive if in frame, and non-productive if out of frame or containing stop codons. As previously described, clonality was calculated on the basis of Shannon's entropy. The predicted amino acid sequences of productive clones were used to derive mean CDR3 Kyte-Doolittle hydropathy. Scaled V gene usage was hierarchically clustered using Manhattan distance and complete linkage with the R hclust function. Clone sharing by CDR3 amino acid sequence was assessed by resampling 12 repertoires per group over 100 rounds. The repertoires were searched for around 75 published EBV-specific and roughly 230 published CMV-specific TCRbeta sequences. After two CVID samples that produced fewer than 10,000 sequences were dropped from the analysis, 45 or so CVID repertoires remained. Not all clones reach the TCRdb copy of this immuneACCESS table, which keeps in-frame sequences only. Checked studies attribute under half of the gap to unresolved V genes and leave the rest unexplained. That table supplies the V and J calls and clone size; D and trimming were determined from the DNA. The sample records 28,000 or so clones, none occurring a single time. The ten largest clonotypes hold approximately 3.1% of the sample.

This clone was counted at least ten times. The clone's antigen remains unknown. The read ends 3 residues shy of where the CDR3 ends; the end is completed using the germline J gene. Overall results and qualifications from the work: TCRbeta clonality was higher in CVID subjects than in healthy controls (t-test p = 0.018), and the increase was most characteristic of about a third of subjects. Even though DNA input was equal, the average per sample came to 82,000 or so unique sequences for controls compared with about 31,547 for CVID samples. Correlations between repertoire features and clinical complications were limited by patient heterogeneity within the CVID cohort. Healthy controls shared more TCRbeta clones with each other than CVID subjects shared among themselves (p < 0.0001). According to the authors, figuring out what caused the increased clonality in CVID would require sequencing the repertoires of T cell subpopulations. CVID TCRbeta sequences reportedly showed fewer deletions and N-nucleotide insertions and lacked highly modified clones with 13 or more V deletions.

The sequencing input was peripheral blood mononuclear cells. The origin of this receptor is a human donor with common variable immunodeficiency. This sequence uses TRBV5-1 and TRBJ1-6, and TRBD1 may be the D gene, going by 5 matching bases. The CDR3 bases that were read are TGCGCCAGCAGCCCAGGGTCAAATTCACCC. Its translation is CASSPGSNSP. Given in full, the CDR3 is CASSPGSNSPLHF. The full variable domain, completed from the reference TRBV5-1 and TRBJ1-6 proteins outside the CDR3, reads KAGVTQTPRYLIKTRGQQVTLSCSPISGHRSVSWYQQTPGQGLQFLFEYFSETQRNKGNFPGRFSGRQFSNSRSEMNVSTLELGDSALYLCASSPGSNSPLHFGNGTRLTVT.